Following are 9 T cell receptor beta chains from one sample sequenced in a study of T cell responses to AZD1222 COVID-19 vaccine. Clones were sequenced by immunoSEQ multiplex PCR, and TCRdb holds only the in-frame ones, with some missing. In the table there are roughly 150,000 clones, 87% of which are singletons. This sample comprised peripheral blood, obtained 28 days after the second AZD1222 dose. These receptors originate from an adult who received the AZD1222 COVID-19 vaccine.

The CDR3 DNA follows: TGTGCCAGCCGAGCTAATAGCGGGGGGGGCACAGATACGCAGTATTTT. As protein: CASRANSGGGTDTQYF. The chain carries TRBV7-2 and TRBJ2-3; the match to TRBD2 covers 11 bases. CDR3 length equals 16 residues. Trimming took 8 bases from V and 1 from J; bases not matched to a gene: 8. CDR1 is SGHTA, CDR2 FQGNSA, per germline.

This clone occurred once. This chain uses TRBV19 with TRBJ2-1; D remains unclear. There are 13 residues in the CDR3. V dropped 4 bases and J dropped 6 bases, with 10 bases sitting between them. Germline assignment: CDR1 LNHDA and CDR2 SQIVND (reference sequence). The DNA for the CDR3 is TGTGCCAGTAGTAAGAACTACGCCAATGAGCAGTTCTTC. Translation: CASSKNYANEQFF. The variable domain in full, completed from reference TRBV19 and TRBJ2-1, reads DGGITQSPKYLFRKEGQNVTLSCEQNLNHDAMYWYRQDPGQGLRLIYYSQIVNDFQKGDIAEGYSVSREKKESFPLTVTSAQKNPTAFYLCASSKNYANEQFFGPGTRLTVL.

This chain connects TRBV4-1 to TRBJ2-7; TRBD2 matches 8 bases. V gave up 0 bases and J gave up 3 bases; unmatched junction bases: 10. This CDR3 is 17 amino acids long. CDR1 is MGHRA, CDR2 YSYEKL, per germline. For the CDR3, the DNA is TGCGCCAGCAGCCAAGAGACCCCCAGTAGCGGGGTCTACGAGCAGTACTTC. It codes for CASSQETPSSGVYEQYF.

J is TRBJ2-7 and V is TRBV6-5; D possibly corresponds to TRBD2 (5 bases). This CDR3 spans 12 amino acids. Germline V CDR1 and CDR2: MNHEY, SVGAGI. The V end was cut by 8 bases, the J end by 3 bases, with 11 bases between. CDR3 sequence: CASYGENYEQYF. The CDR3 DNA is TGTGCCAGCTACGGGGAAAACTACGAGCAGTACTTC.

The chain links TRBV19 to TRBJ1-1; D perhaps matches TRBD1 (5 bases). In germline, CDR1 is LNHDA, CDR2 SQIVND (reference sequence). The CDR3 has 14 amino acids. V lost 2 bases to trimming and J lost 5 bases, with 12 bases between them. The CDR3 reads CASSIQDWGTEAFF. CDR3 DNA sequence: TGTGCCAGTAGTATACAGGACTGGGGGACTGAAGCTTTCTTT.

This rearrangement joins TRBV27 to TRBJ2-7, with TRBD1 as a possible D gene (6 bases). The V gene's germline CDR1 is MNHEY and CDR2 SMNVEV (reference sequence). Trimming shortened V by 5 bases and J by 4 bases, and 24 bases separated the two germline ends. The CDR3 spans 17 residues. The CDR3: CASSLEPGQSWPYEQYF. CDR3 in DNA: TGTGCCAGCAGTCTAGAACCCGGACAGTCTTGGCCTTACGAGCAGTACTTC.

The rearrangement uses TRBV7-2 and TRBJ2-7; D call uncertain. The germline V gene encodes CDR1 SGHTA and CDR2 FQGNSA. V lost 5 bases and J 0 bases, leaving 17 bases between the germline ends. The CDR3 is 16 residues long. CDR3 sequence (DNA): TGTGCCAGCAGCCCCCGCCTGGCAGGAGCCTCCTACGAGCAGTACTTC. Residues: CASSPRLAGASYEQYF.

This rearrangement joins TRBV3-1 (or the pseudogene TRBV3-2) to TRBJ2-3; TRBD2 matches at 9 bases. V shed 5 bases, J shed 6 bases, and the junction held 9 bases outside the gene matches. The CDR3 contains 15 residues. Germline V gene lookup returns CDR1 LGHDT and CDR2 YNNKEL (reference sequence). DNA of the CDR3: TGTGCCAGCAGCTCAATGGGACTAGCATCGGATACGCAGTATTTT. Amino acids: CASSSMGLASDTQYF.

Here the CDR3 DNA reads TGTGCCAGCAGGTCGATCAGGGGCCATTTGTACGAGCAGTACTTC. Its protein product is CASRSIRGHLYEQYF. The chain joins TRBV11-2 to TRBJ2-7; possibly TRBD1 for D (6 bases). V shed 6 bases and J shed 4 bases, with 19 bases lying between them. The CDR3 is 15 residues long. CDR1 is SGHAT and CDR2 is FQNNGV in the germline V gene.